This T cell receptor (beta chain) is drawn from a study of neurological immune-mediated disorders. Unsorted libraries were prepared from 2 million PBMCs that had been stored at -80 C. CDR1 and CDR2 from the germline V gene are MNHEY and SMNVEV (reference sequence). This CDR3 is 12 amino acids long. The V gene lost 3 bases and the J gene lost 7 bases, with 10 bases spanning the gap. General study results and limits: Private repertoires in all groups were suggested by the absence of shared CDR3 amino acid sequences among expanded clones across subjects. Grouping of repertoires by phylogeny put those of 18 of 34 multiple sclerosis patients into a single related-CDR3 cluster, a possible signature.

The team produced cDNA through 5'RACE using 10-nucleotide random UMIs. TCRdb reprocessed the 5' RACE reads with MiXCR, giving one entry per CDR3 protein. This sample has some 66,000 distinct CDR3 sequences, with approximately 4.2% found just once. Of note for this clonotype: The target antigen is unknown.

The sample was PBMCs. This TCR derives from a man aged 45-60 years with multiple sclerosis. The gene calls are TRBV27 and TRBJ2-7; D uncertain. The CDR3 DNA sequence: TGTGCCAGCAGTTTTGGTAGGGAAGAGCAGTACTTC. This codes for CASSFGREEQYF.